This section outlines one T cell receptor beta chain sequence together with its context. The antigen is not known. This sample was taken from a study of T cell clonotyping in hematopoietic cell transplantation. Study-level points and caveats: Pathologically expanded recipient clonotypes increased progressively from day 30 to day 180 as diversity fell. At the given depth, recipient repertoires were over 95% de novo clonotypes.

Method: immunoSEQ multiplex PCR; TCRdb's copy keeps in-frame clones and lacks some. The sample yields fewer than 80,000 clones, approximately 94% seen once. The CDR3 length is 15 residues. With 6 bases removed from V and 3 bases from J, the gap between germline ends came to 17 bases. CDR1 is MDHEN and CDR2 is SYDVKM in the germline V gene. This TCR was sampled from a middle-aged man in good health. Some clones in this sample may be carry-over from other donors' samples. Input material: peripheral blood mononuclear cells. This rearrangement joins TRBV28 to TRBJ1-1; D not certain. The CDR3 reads CASSFRTLRHTEAFF. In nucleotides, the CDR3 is TGTGCCAGCAGCTTTAGGACCCTCCGTCACACTGAAGCTTTCTTT.